A selection of T cell receptor beta chains follows, all from one sample in a study of T cells in Graves' hyperthyroidism and ophthalmopathy. TCRdb redid the calling of the multiplex PCR reads with MiXCR, one entry per CDR3 protein. The data contain 200,000 or so distinct CDR3 sequences, about a sixth of them singletons. The specimen was blood. These TCRs come from a woman aged 45 to 65 with Graves' hyperthyroidism. Each CDR3 is given with its conserved first and last residue. Each record gives: clone size, V gene, D gene, J gene, CDR3 protein, CDR3 DNA. The D gene is left open where the match is weak. Rows give clone size only sometimes, using once, few, many, or a class for an expanded clone.

few,TRBV20-1,.,TRBJ2-5,CSAGGAQETQYF,TGCAGTGCTGGGGGGGCCCAAGAGACCCAGTACTTC
few,TRBV19,TRBD1,TRBJ2-7,CASSIGTDSYEQYF,TGTGCCAGTAGTATCGGGACAGACTCCTACGAGCAGTACTTC
.,TRBV14,TRBD2,TRBJ2-3,CASSQGGTSLSDTQYF,TGTGCCAGCAGCCAAGGAGGGACTAGTCTATCAGATACGCAGTATTTT
many,TRBV6-1,TRBD1,TRBJ1-4,CASSVGDSLNEKLFF,TGTGCCAGCAGCGTTGGGGACAGCCTTAATGAAAAACTGTTTTTT
many,TRBV10-2,.,TRBJ2-7,CATQNYEQYF,TGCGCCACCCAGAATTACGAGCAGTACTTC
few,TRBV5-1,.,TRBJ1-2,CASSPGTDIVYGYTF,TGCGCCAGCAGCCCAGGGACGGACATCGTCTATGGCTACACCTTC
many,TRBV3-1,TRBD1,TRBJ1-1,CASSHRTGGVGKTEAFF,TGTGCCAGCAGCCATCGGACAGGAGGAGTGGGGAAAACTGAAGCTTTCTTT
many,TRBV6-1,TRBD2,TRBJ2-5,CASSLRGVAGGLETQYF,TGTGCCAGCAGTCTACGGGGGGTTGCGGGAGGTCTGGAGACCCAGTACTTC
.,TRBV11-2,TRBD2,TRBJ2-2,CASSPIRTSGRRNTGELFF,TGTGCCAGCAGCCCGATTCGGACTAGCGGGAGGAGGAACACCGGGGAGCTGTTTTTT
many,TRBV28,.,TRBJ1-5,CASSLTGGSNQPQHF,TGTGCCAGCAGTTTAACGGGAGGGAGCAATCAGCCCCAGCATTTT
many,TRBV11-2,.,TRBJ2-1,CASSIGTPYNEQFF,TGTGCCAGCAGCATAGGGACCCCCTACAATGAGCAGTTCTTC
few,TRBV4-1,.,TRBJ2-3,CASSQAPGPWSDQDTQYF,TGCGCCAGCAGCCAAGCTCCCGGTCCGTGGAGCGATCAAGATACGCAGTATTTT
many,TRBV24-1,TRBD2,TRBJ2-1,CATSVAGVDHNEQFF,TGTGCCACCAGTGTGGCGGGAGTGGATCACAATGAGCAGTTCTTC
.,TRBV30,.,TRBJ2-3,CALDARVTDTQYF,TGTGCCTTGGACGCCCGAGTCACAGATACGCAGTATTTT
.,TRBV6-1,TRBD1,TRBJ2-6,CASSLTRGSGANVLTF,TGTGCCAGCAGTCTCACCAGGGGGTCTGGGGCCAACGTCCTGACTTTC
many,TRBV28,TRBD2,TRBJ2-1,CASLTASGRLNEQFF,TGTGCCAGTCTAACGGCTAGCGGGAGGTTGAATGAGCAGTTCTTC
few,TRBV19,TRBD1,TRBJ1-2,CASRDKTGTNYGYTF,TGTGCCAGTAGGGACAAGACAGGGACTAACTATGGCTACACCTTC
many,TRBV10-3,TRBD1,TRBJ1-2,CAITETGENGYTF,TGTGCCATCACCGAGACAGGGGAGAATGGCTACACCTTC
many,TRBV6-2/TRBV6-3,.,TRBJ2-2,CASSYKLNTGELFF,TGTGCCAGCAGTTATAAACTAAACACCGGGGAGCTGTTTTTT
.,TRBV7-8,.,TRBJ2-6,CASSLRVSGANVLTF,TGTGCCAGCAGCTTAAGGGTCTCTGGGGCCAACGTCCTGACTTTC
many,TRBV19,TRBD2,TRBJ2-1,CASSIAGTSGRRRYNEQFF,TGTGCCAGTAGTATTGCCGGGACTAGCGGGAGAAGAAGGTACAATGAGCAGTTCTTC
many,TRBV20-1,.,TRBJ2-3,CSATLPSDRTDTQYF,TGCAGTGCTACCCTCCCTAGCGACCGCACAGATACGCAGTATTTT